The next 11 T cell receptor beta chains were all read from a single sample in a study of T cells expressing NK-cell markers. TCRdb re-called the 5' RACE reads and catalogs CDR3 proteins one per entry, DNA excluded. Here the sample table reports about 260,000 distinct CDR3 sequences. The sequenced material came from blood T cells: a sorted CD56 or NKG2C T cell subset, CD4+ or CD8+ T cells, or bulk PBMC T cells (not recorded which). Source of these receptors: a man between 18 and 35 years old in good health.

CDR3 residues: CASSRVTGGNSPLHF. The genes are TRBV4-3 and TRBJ1-6; as DNA is missing, the TRBD1 call by TCRdb cannot be tested. This CDR3 is built from 15 residues. Germline V gene sequence: CDR1 LGHNA, CDR2 YSLEER.

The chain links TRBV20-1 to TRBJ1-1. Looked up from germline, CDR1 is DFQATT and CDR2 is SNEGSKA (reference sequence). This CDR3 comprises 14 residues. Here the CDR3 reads CSARPPDMNTEAFF.

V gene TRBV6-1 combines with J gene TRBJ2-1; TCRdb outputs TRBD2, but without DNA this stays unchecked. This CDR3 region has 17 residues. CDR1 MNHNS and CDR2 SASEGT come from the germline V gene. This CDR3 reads CASSFLSGAGSYNEQFF.

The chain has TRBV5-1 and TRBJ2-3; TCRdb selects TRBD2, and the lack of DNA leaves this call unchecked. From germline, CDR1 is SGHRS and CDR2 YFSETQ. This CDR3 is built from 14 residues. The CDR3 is CASSLGLEVNTQYF.

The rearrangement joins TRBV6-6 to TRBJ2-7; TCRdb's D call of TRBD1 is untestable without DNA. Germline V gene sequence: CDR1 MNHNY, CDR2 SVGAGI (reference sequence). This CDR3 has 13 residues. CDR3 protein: CASADRVPYEQYF.

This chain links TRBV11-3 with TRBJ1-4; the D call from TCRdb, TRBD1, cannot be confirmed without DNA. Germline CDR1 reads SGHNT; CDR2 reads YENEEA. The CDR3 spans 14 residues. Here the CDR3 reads CASSRDRGGEKLFF.

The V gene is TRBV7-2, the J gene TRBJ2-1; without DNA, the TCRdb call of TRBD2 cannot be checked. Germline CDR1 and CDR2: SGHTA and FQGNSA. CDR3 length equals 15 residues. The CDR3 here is CASSTAGLVSDEQFF.

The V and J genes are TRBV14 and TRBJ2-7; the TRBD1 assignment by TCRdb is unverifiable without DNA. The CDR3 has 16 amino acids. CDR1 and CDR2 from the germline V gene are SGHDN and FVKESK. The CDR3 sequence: CASSPGGQTIGMEQYF.

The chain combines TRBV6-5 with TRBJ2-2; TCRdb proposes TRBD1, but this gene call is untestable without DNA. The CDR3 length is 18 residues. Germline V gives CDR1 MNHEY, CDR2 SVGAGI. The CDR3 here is CASSYSRGGGDVAGELFF.

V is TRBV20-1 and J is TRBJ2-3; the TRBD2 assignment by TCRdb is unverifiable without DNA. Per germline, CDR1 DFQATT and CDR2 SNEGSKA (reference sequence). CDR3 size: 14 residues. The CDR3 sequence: CSAAGLAFTDTQYF.

CDR3 amino acids: CAIGGNSNEQFF. V and J are TRBV10-3 and TRBJ2-1; the D call of TRBD1 rests on TCRdb alone, since no DNA is present to check it. The germline gives CDR1 ENHRY, CDR2 SYGVKD. The CDR3 totals 12 residues.